The source of this TCR beta chain is a study of siplizumab effects on memory and regulatory T cells. Findings and limits, study-wide: Roughly 75-95% of dividing CD4+ or CD8+ clones were without an attributable naive or memory phenotype. Greater diversity than memory cells seemed evident in naive T cells, which also appeared to be major alloresponse contributors.

As regards this clone: The antigen remains unidentified.

The germline gives CDR1 SNHLY, CDR2 FYNNEI. The CDR3 has 14 amino acids. The V end lost 4 bases, the J end lost 7 bases, and 14 bases lay between the germline ends. Sequencing used immunoSEQ multiplex PCR; TCRdb keeps in-frame clones, though not all of them. The sample contains approximately 100,000 clones, around 90% of which appear only once. This TCR was sampled from a human donor in good health. Some clones in this sample may be carry-over from other donors' samples. The rearrangement links TRBV2 to TRBJ2-1; D gene ambiguous. The sample comprised CD4+ T cells sorted from blood. The CDR3 spells CASSVSWAPNEQFF. CDR3 in DNA: TGTGCCAGCAGTGTTTCTTGGGCCCCAAATGAGCAGTTCTTC.